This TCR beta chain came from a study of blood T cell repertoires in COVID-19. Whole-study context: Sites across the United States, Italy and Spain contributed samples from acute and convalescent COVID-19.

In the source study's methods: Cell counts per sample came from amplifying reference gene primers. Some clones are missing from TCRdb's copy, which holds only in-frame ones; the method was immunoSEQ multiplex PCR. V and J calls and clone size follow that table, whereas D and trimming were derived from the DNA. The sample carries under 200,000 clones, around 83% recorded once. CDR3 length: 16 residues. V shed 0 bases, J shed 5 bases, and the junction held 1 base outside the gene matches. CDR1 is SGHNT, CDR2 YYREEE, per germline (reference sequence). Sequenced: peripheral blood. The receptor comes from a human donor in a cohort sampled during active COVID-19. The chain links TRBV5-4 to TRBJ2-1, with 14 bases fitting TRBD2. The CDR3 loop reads CASSLEGLAGDNEQFF. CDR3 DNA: TGTGCCAGCAGCTTGGAGGGACTAGCGGGAGACAATGAGCAGTTCTTC.